This T cell receptor (beta chain) was recorded in a study of blood T cell repertoires in COVID-19. Looking at the study overall: The origin of the acute and convalescent COVID-19 samples was the United States, Italy and Spain. Sample material is recorded as cDNA or gDNA derived from T cells, B-cell-depleted T cells, or PBMCs.

In the original analysis: By means of reference gene primer amplification, nucleated cell counts were estimated. Generated by immunoSEQ multiplex PCR, the TCRdb table keeps only in-frame clones and is missing some. For V, J and clone size, that table is used; D and trimming come from the DNA. Among 350,000 to 400,000 clones, nearly 90% were seen once, and the ten largest hold around 7%. This CDR3 spans 14 amino acids. V was pared by 9 bases and J by 0 bases, with 9 bases between. Per germline, CDR1 MNHEY and CDR2 SVGAGI. The sequenced sample consisted of peripheral blood. The sequence came from a man between 18 and 35 years old with active or convalescent COVID-19. V gene TRBV6-5 combines with J gene TRBJ1-6; no clear D. The CDR3 region is CASRGSSYNSPLHF. CDR3 bases: TGTGCCAGTCGAGGGAGCTCCTATAATTCACCCCTCCACTTT.